These 18 T cell receptor beta chains share one sample of origin, sequenced in a study of blood T cell repertoires in COVID-19 (TCRdb year 2020). Library generation was performed with the immunoSEQ multiplex PCR assay. TCRdb took this table from immuneACCESS and kept in-frame rearrangements with V and J called. Such tables lack part of the clones; where checked against another copy, unresolved V genes explain under half of the gap, and the rest is unexplained. In all, the sample holds 330,000 or so clones, and around 90% of those were seen once. The top ten hold less than 20% of the sample. Specimen: PBMCs or T cells enriched from blood (not recorded which). The receptor set was obtained from a woman aged 25 to 39 who had recovered from COVID-19.

The sample holds one count of this clone. The J gene is TRBJ1-1, the V gene TRBV19; D unresolved. This CDR3 has 12 amino acids. Germline CDR1 LNHDA, CDR2 SQIVND (reference sequence). V was trimmed by 5 bases and J by 6 bases, leaving 10 bases between them. The CDR3 nucleotides are TGTGCCAGTAGTTCCCCCCGGGCTGAAGCTTTCTTT. Translating it yields CASSSPRAEAFF.

The chain joins TRBV11-2 to TRBJ2-7; 7 positions match TRBD1. The CDR3 consists of 14 residues. CDR1 SGHAT and CDR2 FQNNGV come from the germline V gene. The V gene end was trimmed by 3 bases and the J gene end by 1 base; junction bases not matched to a gene: 3. In nucleotides, the CDR3 is TGTGCCAGCAGCTTCGGACAGGCTTCCTACGAGCAGTACTTC. It translates to CASSFGQASYEQYF. The full variable domain, rest sourced from reference TRBV11-2 and TRBJ2-7, is EAGVAQSPRYKIIEKRQSVAFWCNPISGHATLYWYQQILGQGPKLLIQFQNNGVVDDSQLPKDRFSAERLKGVDSTLKIQPAKLEDSAVYLCASSFGQASYEQYFGPGTRLTVT.

The V call is TRBV28, the J call TRBJ1-2, with TRBD1 matching over 9 bases. Germline trimming cut 1 base from V and 8 bases from J; bases unmatched to any gene: 8. CDR3 length: 15 residues. CDR1 MDHEN and CDR2 SYDVKM come from the germline V gene. In DNA form, the CDR3 reads TGTGCCAGCAGTTTATTATACAGGGGGCCGAGGGGCTACACCTTC. This codes for CASSLLYRGPRGYTF.

In nucleotides, the CDR3 is TGTGCCAGCAGCTTGGGGCGTCGCTCCTCTCATGGGGCCAACGTCCTGACTTTC. Amino acid sequence: CASSLGRRSSHGANVLTF. The V and J genes are TRBV7-3 and TRBJ2-6, with D possibly matching TRBD1 (5 bases). V lost 3 bases to trimming and J lost 3 bases, with 18 bases between them. From germline, CDR1 is SGHTA and CDR2 FQGTGA. The CDR3 is 18 amino acids.

Only a few counts were recorded for this clone. V is TRBV5-4 and J is TRBJ1-5; perhaps TRBD1 as D (5 bases). This CDR3 is 17 amino acids long. Deletions cut 0 bases from V and 4 bases from J, with 17 bases between. CDR1 is SGHNT and CDR2 is YYREEE in the germline V gene (reference sequence). The CDR3 reads CASSLAGIGLGNQPQHF. Here the CDR3 DNA reads TGTGCCAGCAGCTTGGCAGGGATTGGGTTGGGGAATCAGCCCCAGCATTTT.

The chain employs TRBV2 and TRBJ1-4, with D perhaps matching TRBD1 (6 bases). Germline V gene lookup returns CDR1 SNHLY and CDR2 FYNNEI. The CDR3 consists of 14 residues. The V and J ends lost 6 bases and 4 bases respectively, with 12 bases between them. CDR3 in DNA: TGTGCCAGCAGCGTGGGGGCGTTTAATGAAAAACTGTTTTTT. Protein: CASSVGAFNEKLFF.

The chain recombines TRBV19 with TRBJ1-1; D unclear. Trimming cost V 1 base and J 0 bases, with 15 bases left between them. The V gene's germline CDR1 is LNHDA and CDR2 SQIVND (reference sequence). The CDR3 sequence is 17 residues long. CDR3 region: CASSIGGLYRLNTEAFF. CDR3 coding DNA: TGTGCCAGTAGTATAGGAGGGCTCTACCGACTGAACACTGAAGCTTTCTTT.

The chain is built from TRBV10-3 and TRBJ1-3; tentatively, D is TRBD1 (5 bases). The CDR3 runs 13 residues. Trimming left V 8 bases short and J 4 bases short, with 12 bases between. CDR1 and CDR2 (germline): ENHRY, SYGVKD. CDR3 DNA sequence: TGTGCCATCGGGCCAGGGAAGGGAAACACCATATATTTT. Translating gives CAIGPGKGNTIYF.

The chain is built from TRBV20-1 and TRBJ1-2; D is unclear. In germline, CDR1 is DFQATT, CDR2 SNEGSKA (reference sequence). The CDR3 sequence is 10 residues long. CDR3: CSTESNGYTF. The CDR3 DNA reads TGCAGCACTGAGAGTAATGGCTACACCTTC.

The chain carries TRBV3-1 (or the pseudogene TRBV3-2) and TRBJ2-5; a possible D gene is TRBD2 (6 bases). Between the trimmed V and J ends, which lost 2 bases and 3 bases, there was a span of 16 bases. The CDR3 sequence is 16 residues long. Germline V gives CDR1 LGHDT, CDR2 YNNKEL (reference sequence). This CDR3 reads CASSQWVREEEETQYF. The CDR3 region has the DNA TGTGCCAGCAGCCAATGGGTTAGGGAGGAGGAAGAGACCCAGTACTTC.

The genes are TRBV27 and TRBJ1-2, with a weak D call TRBD1 (5 bases). The CDR3 totals 19 residues. The V gene lost 2 bases and the J gene lost 0 bases, with 22 bases spanning the gap. Germline assignment: CDR1 MNHEY and CDR2 SMNVEV (reference sequence). CDR3 in amino acids: CASSLRHPFHGGTNYGYTF. The CDR3 region has the DNA TGTGCCAGCAGTTTACGTCACCCCTTCCACGGGGGAACTAACTATGGCTACACCTTC.

This chain connects TRBV29-1 to TRBJ2-3; the match to TRBD2 covers 7 bases. This CDR3 is 14 amino acids long. V shed 4 bases, J shed 1 base, and the junction held 5 bases outside the gene matches. Germline CDR1 and CDR2: SQVTM and ANQGSEA. CDR3 bases: TGCAGCGTTGTGCGTCGGGAGGGCACAGATACGCAGTATTTT. Encoded protein: CSVVRREGTDTQYF.

V usage is TRBV5-1 and J usage is TRBJ2-5; no clear D gene. The CDR3 length is 14 residues. Deletions cut 4 bases from V and 5 bases from J, with 15 bases between. Per the germline V gene, CDR1 is SGHRS and CDR2 is YFSETQ. DNA for the CDR3: TGCGCCAGCAGCGACCCGCTCTCCGGGGAGACCCAGTACTTC. Translating gives CASSDPLSGETQYF.

The genes are TRBV10-3 and TRBJ2-3, with TRBD2 identical over 10 bases. Germline V gives CDR1 ENHRY, CDR2 SYGVKD. The CDR3 totals 16 residues. Trimming took 0 bases from V and 4 from J; bases not matched to a gene: 4. This CDR3 is CAISESIAGGPDTQYF. The CDR3 DNA reads TGTGCCATCAGTGAGTCAATAGCGGGAGGCCCAGATACGCAGTATTTT.

The chain employs TRBV5-1 and TRBJ2-7, with 9 nucleotides matching TRBD1. Germline CDR1 is SGHRS and CDR2 is YFSETQ. Trimming took 0 bases from V and 0 from J; bases not matched to a gene: 13. The CDR3 loop spans 19 amino acids. The CDR3 DNA follows: TGCGCCAGCAGCTTGGCCCCTAGGACAGGGGTCCCGAGCTCCTACGAGCAGTACTTC. Translated, it gives CASSLAPRTGVPSSYEQYF.

The chain uses TRBV7-8 and TRBJ2-1; D may be TRBD1 (5 bases). CDR3 length: 12 amino acids. V was pared by 0 bases and J by 10 bases, with 7 bases between. Looked up from germline, CDR1 is SGHVS and CDR2 is FQNEAQ. The DNA of the CDR3 is TGTGCCAGCAGCTTAGCGGACACCGAGCAGTTCTTC. It encodes CASSLADTEQFF.

The V and J genes are TRBV7-3 and TRBJ2-1; 12 bases fit TRBD2. This CDR3 has 15 amino acids. Trimming removed 5 bases from V and 8 bases from J; junction bases left unmatched: 7. Looked up from germline, CDR1 is SGHTA and CDR2 is FQGTGA. For the CDR3, the DNA is TGTGCCAGCAGCCTCCTAGCGGGGGGGCCCCATGAGCAGTTCTTC. Protein: CASSLLAGGPHEQFF.

The rearrangement uses TRBV5-4 and TRBJ1-2; weak D call: TRBD1 (5 bases). Trimming stripped 0 bases from V and 8 bases from J, with 11 bases between. Germline assignment: CDR1 SGHNT and CDR2 YYREEE (reference sequence). CDR3 length: 13 amino acids. CDR3: CASSLVGGRGYTF. In DNA, the CDR3 is TGTGCCAGCAGCTTGGTCGGGGGTAGGGGCTACACCTTC.